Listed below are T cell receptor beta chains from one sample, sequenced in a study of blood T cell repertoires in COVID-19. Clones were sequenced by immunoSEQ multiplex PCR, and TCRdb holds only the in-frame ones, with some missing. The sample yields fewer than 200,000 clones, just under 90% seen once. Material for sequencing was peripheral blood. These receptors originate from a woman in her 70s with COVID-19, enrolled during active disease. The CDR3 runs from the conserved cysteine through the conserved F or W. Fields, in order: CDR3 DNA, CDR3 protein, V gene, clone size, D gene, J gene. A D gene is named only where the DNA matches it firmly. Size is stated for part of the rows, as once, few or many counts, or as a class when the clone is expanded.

DNA: TGCGCCAGCAGCTCCACGGGGGAGCAGTACTTC; CDR3: CASSSTGEQYF; V: TRBV5-1; size: -; D: -; J: TRBJ2-7
DNA: TGTGCCAGCAGTGAACGACAGCCCCCCTACGAGCAGTACTTC; CDR3: CASSERQPPYEQYF; V: TRBV6-1; size: -; D: -; J: TRBJ2-7
DNA: TGTGCCAGCGGAGGAAACTACGAGCAGTACTTC; CDR3: CASGGNYEQYF; V: TRBV7-8; size: once; D: -; J: TRBJ2-7
DNA: TGCGCCAGCAGCCAAGTAGGGGGGGAGCCCTATAATTCACCCCTCCACTTT; CDR3: CASSQVGGEPYNSPLHF; V: TRBV4-1; size: -; D: -; J: TRBJ1-6
DNA: TGTGCCAGCGTAGCCCCCCCCGACGACATCCTTAGCGGCGAGCAGTACTTC; CDR3: CASVAPPDDILSGEQYF; V: TRBV21-1; size: -; D: -; J: TRBJ2-7
DNA: TGCGCCAGCAGCCAGGGCGCGGGTGGGGGCGAAAACATTCAGTACTTC; CDR3: CASSQGAGGGENIQYF; V: TRBV4-1; size: -; D: -; J: TRBJ2-4
DNA: TGTGCCAGCAGCCCCGGACTAGCGGGAGTGGGTGAGCAGTTCTTC; CDR3: CASSPGLAGVGEQFF; V: TRBV5-4; size: once; D: TRBD2; J: TRBJ2-1
DNA: TGCGCCAGCAGCCACGGAGAGCGGGGGCGTACCTACGAGCAGTACTTC; CDR3: CASSHGERGRTYEQYF; V: TRBV5-1; size: -; D: TRBD2; J: TRBJ2-7
DNA: TGTGCCAGCAGCCCTCGGGCGGGAGCCTACAATGAGCAGTTCTTC; CDR3: CASSPRAGAYNEQFF; V: TRBV7-2; size: -; D: TRBD2; J: TRBJ2-1
DNA: TGTGCCAGCAGCCACAAGCGGGAGAGCTCCTACGAGCAGTACTTC; CDR3: CASSHKRESSYEQYF; V: TRBV5-4; size: -; D: TRBD2; J: TRBJ2-7
DNA: TGCAGCGTTGTGGATAGCGGGAGTCACTACAATGAGCAGTTCTTC; CDR3: CSVVDSGSHYNEQFF; V: TRBV29-1; size: -; D: TRBD2; J: TRBJ2-1
DNA: TGTGCCAGCAGCTTAGTGTCGTCTCAGCCCCAGCATTTT; CDR3: CASSLVSSQPQHF; V: TRBV11-3; size: few; D: -; J: TRBJ1-5
DNA: TGTGCCACCAGCTTCGTGGGGACAGGGGGCCAGCCCCAGCATTTT; CDR3: CATSFVGTGGQPQHF; V: TRBV15; size: -; D: TRBD1; J: TRBJ1-5
DNA: TGTGCCAGCAGCGTACTAGCGGGGGATGACAATGAGCAGTTCTTC; CDR3: CASSVLAGDDNEQFF; V: TRBV6-5; size: -; D: TRBD2; J: TRBJ2-1
DNA: TGTGCCAGCAGCCAACCTACAGGGGGCACTGAAGCTTTCTTT; CDR3: CASSQPTGGTEAFF; V: TRBV3-1/TRBV3-2; size: -; D: TRBD1; J: TRBJ1-1